This entry is about one TCR beta chain. Its target is unknown. The data derive from a study of blood T cells in healthy people across ages. Overall study: About one barcoded beta molecule per two T cells was captured by template switching.

Trimming took 5 bases from V and 6 from J, leaving 15 bases between them. This CDR3 is built from 14 residues. The V gene's germline CDR1 is SGHRS and CDR2 YFSETQ. A sample-barcoded 5' primer and a J-beta primer mix were used in a second PCR of roughly 7 to 11 cycles. TCRdb re-analysed the 5' RACE reads in MiXCR, keeping a single row per CDR3 protein. The repertoire holds approximately 780,000 distinct CDR3 sequences, with 20% to 30% as singletons. Broader study findings: Higher diversity and more naive CD4+ cells were features of long-lived donors, compared to aged donors.

The sample also formed part of further work on T cells of mothers and their children. Turning to that study: The study found slightly higher but non-significant overlap in related versus unrelated mother-child pairs. It was observed that no persistent microchimeric T cell clones could be detected.

This TCR was recovered from a boy aged 10-17 years in good health. This rearrangement joins TRBV5-1 to TRBJ2-1, with TRBD1 as a possible D gene (5 bases). The sequenced sample was blood. In DNA, the CDR3 is TGCGCCAGCAGAACTGACAGTCCGGGCAATGAGCAGTTCTTC. This translates into CASRTDSPGNEQFF. Looking up the rest from reference TRBV5-1 and TRBJ2-1 gives the full variable domain: KAGVTQTPRYLIKTRGQQVTLSCSPISGHRSVSWYQQTPGQGLQFLFEYFSETQRNKGNFPGRFSGRQFSNSRSEMNVSTLELGDSALYLCASRTDSPGNEQFFGPGTRLTVL.